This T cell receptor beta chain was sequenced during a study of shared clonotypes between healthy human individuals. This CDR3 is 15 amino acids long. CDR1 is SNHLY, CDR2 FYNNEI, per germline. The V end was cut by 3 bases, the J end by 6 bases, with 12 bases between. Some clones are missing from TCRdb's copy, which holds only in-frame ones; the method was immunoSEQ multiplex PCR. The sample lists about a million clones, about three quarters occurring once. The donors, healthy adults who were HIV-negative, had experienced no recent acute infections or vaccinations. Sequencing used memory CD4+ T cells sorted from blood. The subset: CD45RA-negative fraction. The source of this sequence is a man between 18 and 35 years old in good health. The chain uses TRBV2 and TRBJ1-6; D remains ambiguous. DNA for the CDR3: TGTGCCAGCAGTGATATAACCGGGTCTAATTCACCCCTCCACTTT. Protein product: CASSDITGSNSPLHF.